This section outlines one T cell receptor beta chain sequence together with its context. The CDR3 sequence is 15 residues long. V was shortened by 4 bases and J by 6 bases, with 18 bases between the two germline ends. Germline CDR1 and CDR2: MRHNA and SNTAGT. This entry is derived from a study of blood T cell repertoires in COVID-19. TCRdb's table, derived via immunoSEQ multiplex PCR, lists solely in-frame clones and lacks some. In the table there are 74,000 or so clones, 80% to 90% of which are singletons. Material for sequencing was peripheral blood. This TCR was recovered from a middle-aged man with acute or convalescent COVID-19. The gene calls are TRBV6-4 and TRBJ1-1, with D possibly matching TRBD1 (6 bases). DNA for the CDR3: TGTGCCAGCAGTGTCCAGGGGTCTTCCGGCGCTGAAGCTTTCTTT. Translated: CASSVQGSSGAEAFF.